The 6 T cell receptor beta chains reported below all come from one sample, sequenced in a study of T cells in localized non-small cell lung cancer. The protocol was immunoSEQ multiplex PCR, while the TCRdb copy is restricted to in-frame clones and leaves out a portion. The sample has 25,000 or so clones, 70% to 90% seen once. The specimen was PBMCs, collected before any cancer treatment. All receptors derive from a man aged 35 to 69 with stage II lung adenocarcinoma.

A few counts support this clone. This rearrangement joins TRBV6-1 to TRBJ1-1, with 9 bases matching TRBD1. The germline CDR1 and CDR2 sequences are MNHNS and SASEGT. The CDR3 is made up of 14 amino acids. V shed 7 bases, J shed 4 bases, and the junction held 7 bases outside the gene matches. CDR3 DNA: TGTGCCAGCACTCGGGACAGGGCCTCCACTGAAGCTTTCTTT. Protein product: CASTRDRASTEAFF.

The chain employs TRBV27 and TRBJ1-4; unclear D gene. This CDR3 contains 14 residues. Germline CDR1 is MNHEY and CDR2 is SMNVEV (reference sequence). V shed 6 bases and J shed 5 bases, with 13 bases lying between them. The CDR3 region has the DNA TGTGCCAGCAGGAGAGGAGGGAGGAATGAAAAACTGTTTTTT. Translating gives CASRRGGRNEKLFF.

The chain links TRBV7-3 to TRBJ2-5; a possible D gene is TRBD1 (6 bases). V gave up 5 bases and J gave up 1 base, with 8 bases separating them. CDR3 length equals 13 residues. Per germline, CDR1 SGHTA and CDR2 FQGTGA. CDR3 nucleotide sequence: TGTGCCAGCAGCCGGACAGTCCAAGAGACCCAGTACTTC. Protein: CASSRTVQETQYF.

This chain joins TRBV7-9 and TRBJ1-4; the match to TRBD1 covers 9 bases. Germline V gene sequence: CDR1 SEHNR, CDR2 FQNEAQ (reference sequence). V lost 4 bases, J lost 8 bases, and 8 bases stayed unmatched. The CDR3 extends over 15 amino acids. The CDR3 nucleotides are TGTGCCAGCAGCTCCTGGGGACAGGGTAAAGAAAAACTGTTTTTT. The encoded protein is CASSSWGQGKEKLFF.

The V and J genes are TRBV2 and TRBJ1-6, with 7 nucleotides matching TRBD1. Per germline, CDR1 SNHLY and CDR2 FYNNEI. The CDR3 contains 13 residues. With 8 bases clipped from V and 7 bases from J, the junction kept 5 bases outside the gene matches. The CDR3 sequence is CASPPGGNSPLHF. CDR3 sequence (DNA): TGTGCCAGCCCGCCAGGGGGAAATTCACCCCTCCACTTT. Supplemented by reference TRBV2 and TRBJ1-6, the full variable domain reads EPEVTQTPSHQVTQMGQEVILRCVPISNHLYFYWYRQILGQKVEFLVSFYNNEISEKSEIFDDQFSVERPDGSNFTLKIRSTKLEDSAMYFCASPPGGNSPLHFGNGTRLTVT.

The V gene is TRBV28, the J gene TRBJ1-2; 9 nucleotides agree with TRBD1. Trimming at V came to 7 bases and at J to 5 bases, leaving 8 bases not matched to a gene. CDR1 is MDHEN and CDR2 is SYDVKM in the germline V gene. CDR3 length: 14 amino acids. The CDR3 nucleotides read TGTGCCAGCACCCTGGACAGGGGAGGGTATGGCTACACCTTC. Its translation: CASTLDRGGYGYTF.